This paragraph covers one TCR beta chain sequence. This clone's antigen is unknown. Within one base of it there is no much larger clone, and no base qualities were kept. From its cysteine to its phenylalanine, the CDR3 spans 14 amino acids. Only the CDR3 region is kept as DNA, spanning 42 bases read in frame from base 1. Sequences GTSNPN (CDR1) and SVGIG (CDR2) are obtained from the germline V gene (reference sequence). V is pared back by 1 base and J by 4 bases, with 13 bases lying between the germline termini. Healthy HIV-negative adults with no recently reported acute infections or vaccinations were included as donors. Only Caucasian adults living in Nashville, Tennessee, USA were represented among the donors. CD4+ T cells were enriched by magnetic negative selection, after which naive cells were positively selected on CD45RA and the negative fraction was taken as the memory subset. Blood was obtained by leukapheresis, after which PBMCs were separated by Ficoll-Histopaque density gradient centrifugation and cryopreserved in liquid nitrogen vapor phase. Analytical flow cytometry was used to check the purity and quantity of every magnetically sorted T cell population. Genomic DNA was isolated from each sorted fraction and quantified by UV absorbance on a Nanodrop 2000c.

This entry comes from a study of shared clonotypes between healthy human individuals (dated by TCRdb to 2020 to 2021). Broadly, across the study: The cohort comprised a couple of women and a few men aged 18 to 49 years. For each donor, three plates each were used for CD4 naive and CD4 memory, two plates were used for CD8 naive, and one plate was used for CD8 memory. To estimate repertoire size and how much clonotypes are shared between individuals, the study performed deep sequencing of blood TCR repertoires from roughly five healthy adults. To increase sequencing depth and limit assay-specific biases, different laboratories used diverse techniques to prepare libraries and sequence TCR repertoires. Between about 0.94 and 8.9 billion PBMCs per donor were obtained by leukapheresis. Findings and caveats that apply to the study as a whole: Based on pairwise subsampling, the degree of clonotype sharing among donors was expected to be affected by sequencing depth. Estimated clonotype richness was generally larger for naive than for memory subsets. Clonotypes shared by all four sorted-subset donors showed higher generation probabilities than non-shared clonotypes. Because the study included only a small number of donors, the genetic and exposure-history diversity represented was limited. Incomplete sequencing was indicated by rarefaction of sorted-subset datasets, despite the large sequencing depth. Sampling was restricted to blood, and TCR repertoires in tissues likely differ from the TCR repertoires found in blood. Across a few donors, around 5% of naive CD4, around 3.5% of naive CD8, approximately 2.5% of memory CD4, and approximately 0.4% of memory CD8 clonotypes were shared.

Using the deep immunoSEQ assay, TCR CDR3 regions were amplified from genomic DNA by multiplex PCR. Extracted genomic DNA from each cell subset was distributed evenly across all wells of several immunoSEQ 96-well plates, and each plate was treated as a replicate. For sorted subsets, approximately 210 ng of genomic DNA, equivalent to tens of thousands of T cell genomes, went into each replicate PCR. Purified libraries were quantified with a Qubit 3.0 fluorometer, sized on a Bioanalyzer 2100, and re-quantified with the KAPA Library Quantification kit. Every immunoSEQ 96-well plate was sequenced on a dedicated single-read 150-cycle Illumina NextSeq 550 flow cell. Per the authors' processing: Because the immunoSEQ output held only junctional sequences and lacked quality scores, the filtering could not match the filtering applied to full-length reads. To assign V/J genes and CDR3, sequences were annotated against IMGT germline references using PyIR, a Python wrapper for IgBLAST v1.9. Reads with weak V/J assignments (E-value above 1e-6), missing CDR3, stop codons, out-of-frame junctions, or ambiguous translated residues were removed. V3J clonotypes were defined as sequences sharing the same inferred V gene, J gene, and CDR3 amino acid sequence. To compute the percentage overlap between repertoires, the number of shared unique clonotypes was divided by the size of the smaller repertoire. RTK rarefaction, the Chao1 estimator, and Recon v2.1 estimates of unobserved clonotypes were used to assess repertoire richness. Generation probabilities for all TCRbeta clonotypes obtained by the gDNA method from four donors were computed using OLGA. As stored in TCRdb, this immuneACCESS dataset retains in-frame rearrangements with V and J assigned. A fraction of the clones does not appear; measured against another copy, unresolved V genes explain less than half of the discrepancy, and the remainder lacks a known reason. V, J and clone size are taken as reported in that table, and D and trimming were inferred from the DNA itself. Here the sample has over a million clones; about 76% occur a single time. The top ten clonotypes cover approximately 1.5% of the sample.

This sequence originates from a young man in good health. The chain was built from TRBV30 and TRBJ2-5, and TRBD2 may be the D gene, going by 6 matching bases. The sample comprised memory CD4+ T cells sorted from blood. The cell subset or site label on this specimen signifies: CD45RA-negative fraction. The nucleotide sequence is TGTGCCTGGAGTGCCTTAGGAGCGGGAGAGACCCAGTACTTC. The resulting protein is CAWSALGAGETQYF.